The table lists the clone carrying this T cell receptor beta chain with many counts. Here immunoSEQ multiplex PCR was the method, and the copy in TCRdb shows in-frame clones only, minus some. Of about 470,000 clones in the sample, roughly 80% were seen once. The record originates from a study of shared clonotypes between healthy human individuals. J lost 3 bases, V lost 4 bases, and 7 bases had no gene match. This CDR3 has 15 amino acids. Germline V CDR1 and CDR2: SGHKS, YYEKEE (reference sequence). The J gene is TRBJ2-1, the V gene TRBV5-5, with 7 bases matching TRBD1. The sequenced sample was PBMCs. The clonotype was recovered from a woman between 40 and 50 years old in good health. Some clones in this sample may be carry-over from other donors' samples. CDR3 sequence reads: CASSPEGALYNEQFF. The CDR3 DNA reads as TGTGCCAGCAGCCCAGAGGGGGCTCTCTACAATGAGCAGTTCTTC.